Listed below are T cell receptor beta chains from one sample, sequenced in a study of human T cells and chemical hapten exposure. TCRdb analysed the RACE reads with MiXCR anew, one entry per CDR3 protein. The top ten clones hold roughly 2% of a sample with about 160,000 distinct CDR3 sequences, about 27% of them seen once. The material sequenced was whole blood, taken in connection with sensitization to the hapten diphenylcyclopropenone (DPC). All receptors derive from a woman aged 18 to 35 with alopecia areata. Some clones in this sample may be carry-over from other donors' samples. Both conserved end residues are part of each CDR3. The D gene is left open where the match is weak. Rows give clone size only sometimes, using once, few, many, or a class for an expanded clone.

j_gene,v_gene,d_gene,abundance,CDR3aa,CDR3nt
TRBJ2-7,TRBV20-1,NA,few,CSADSGYEQYF,TGCAGTGCCGACAGTGGGTACGAGCAGTACTTC
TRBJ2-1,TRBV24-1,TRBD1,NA,CATSDFGQGANEQFF,TGTGCCACCAGTGATTTCGGCCAGGGGGCTAATGAGCAGTTCTTC
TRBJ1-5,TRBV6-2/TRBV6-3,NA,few,CASSYGGARSQHF,TGTGCCAGCAGTTACGGGGGCGCCAGGTCCCAGCATTTT
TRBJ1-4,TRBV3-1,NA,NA,CASSHLRDGNEKLFF,TGTGCCAGCAGCCATTTGCGGGACGGCAATGAAAAACTGTTTTTT
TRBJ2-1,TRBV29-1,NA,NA,CSVEQEQFF,TGCAGCGTTGAGCAGGAGCAGTTCTTC
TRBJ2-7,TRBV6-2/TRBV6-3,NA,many,CASSYGPSYEQYF,TGTGCCAGCAGTTACGGACCCTCCTACGAGCAGTACTTC
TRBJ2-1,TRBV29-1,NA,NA,CSVEGRGRGNEQFF,TGCAGCGTTGAGGGACGGGGGAGAGGAAATGAGCAGTTCTTC
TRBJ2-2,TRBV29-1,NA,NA,CSVDQRSPTGELFF,TGCAGCGTTGATCAGCGAAGCCCCACCGGGGAGCTGTTTTTT
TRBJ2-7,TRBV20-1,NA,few,CSARVQQGAQYF,TGCAGTGCTAGAGTACAACAGGGAGCGCAGTACTTC
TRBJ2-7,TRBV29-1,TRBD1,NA,CSVTKLQGTHEQYF,TGCAGCGTCACTAAACTACAGGGGACCCACGAGCAGTACTTC
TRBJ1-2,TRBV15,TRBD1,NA,CATSRDKTGSGYTF,TGTGCCACCAGCAGAGACAAGACAGGGTCTGGCTACACCTTC
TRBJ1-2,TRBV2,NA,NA,CASSTRTVRDGYTF,TGTGCCAGCAGTACTCGGACAGTTCGAGATGGCTACACCTTC
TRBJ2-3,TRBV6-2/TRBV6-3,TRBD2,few,CASSRTSEGDTQYF,TGTGCCAGCAGTCGGACTAGCGAGGGAGATACGCAGTATTTT
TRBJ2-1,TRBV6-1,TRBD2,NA,CASSTSGRGEHNEQFF,TGTGCCAGCAGTACGAGCGGGAGAGGGGAACACAATGAGCAGTTCTTC
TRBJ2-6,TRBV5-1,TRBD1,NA,CASSPTTGPGGGANVLTF,TGCGCCAGCAGCCCAACGACAGGGCCAGGGGGTGGGGCCAACGTCCTGACTTTC
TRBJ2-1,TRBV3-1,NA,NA,CASSQDPVVNEQFF,TGTGCCAGCAGCCAAGATCCGGTTGTGAATGAGCAGTTCTTC
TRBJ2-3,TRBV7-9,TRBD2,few,CASSLATSGSTDTQYF,TGTGCCAGCAGCTTGGCGACTAGCGGGAGCACAGATACGCAGTATTTT
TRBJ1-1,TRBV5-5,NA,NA,CASSFGPAGYTEAFF,TGTGCCAGCAGCTTTGGTCCGGCAGGGTACACTGAAGCTTTCTTT
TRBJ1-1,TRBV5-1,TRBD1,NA,CASSLQPTGGMNTEAFF,TGCGCCAGCAGCTTGCAGCCGACAGGGGGTATGAACACTGAAGCTTTCTTT
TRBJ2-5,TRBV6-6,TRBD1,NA,CASRAGTASFQETQYF,TGTGCCAGCAGAGCTGGGACAGCTAGTTTCCAAGAGACCCAGTACTTC
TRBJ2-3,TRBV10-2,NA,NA,CASRGQADTQYF,TGCGCCAGCAGAGGGCAGGCAGATACGCAGTATTTT
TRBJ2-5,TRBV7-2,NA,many,CASSQTKETQYF,TGTGCCAGCAGCCAAACTAAAGAGACCCAGTACTTC
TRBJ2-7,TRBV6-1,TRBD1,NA,CASSLRSDRAYEQYF,TGTGCCAGCAGTCTCCGCTCGGACAGGGCCTACGAGCAGTACTTC
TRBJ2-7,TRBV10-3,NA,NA,CAITPAPSSSFEQYF,TGTGCCATCACCCCCGCACCTTCCTCTTCCTTCGAGCAGTACTTC
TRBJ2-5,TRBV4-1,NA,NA,CASSQGPSGQETQYF,TGCGCCAGCAGCCAAGGACCCAGCGGTCAAGAGACCCAGTACTTC
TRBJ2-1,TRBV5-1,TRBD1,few,CASQGVSNEQFF,TGCGCCAGCCAGGGGGTGAGCAATGAGCAGTTCTTC
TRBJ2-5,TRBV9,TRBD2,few,CASSEGTRRETQYF,TGTGCCAGCAGCGAAGGGACTAGACGAGAGACCCAGTACTTC
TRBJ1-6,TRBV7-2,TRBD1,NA,CASSRTGGSLHF,TGTGCCAGCAGCCGGACAGGGGGATCCCTCCACTTT
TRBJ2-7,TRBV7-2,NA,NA,CASSLVGAGPSYEQYF,TGTGCCAGCAGCTTAGTGGGCGCGGGACCCTCCTACGAGCAGTACTTC
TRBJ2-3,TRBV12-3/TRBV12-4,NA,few,CASSSPRTDTQYF,TGTGCCAGCAGCTCACCCCGCACAGATACGCAGTATTTT
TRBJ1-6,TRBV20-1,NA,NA,CSARDDSPLHF,TGCAGTGCTAGAGATGATTCACCCCTCCACTTT
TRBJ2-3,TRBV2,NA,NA,CASSEGVRGTDTQYF,TGTGCCAGCAGTGAAGGGGTTCGGGGCACAGATACGCAGTATTTT
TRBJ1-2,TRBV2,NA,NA,CASSVAVYGYTF,TGTGCCAGCAGTGTCGCGGTCTATGGCTACACCTTC
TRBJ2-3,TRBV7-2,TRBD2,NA,CASSSLAGGPPDTQYF,TGTGCCAGCAGCTCACTAGCGGGAGGGCCCCCAGATACGCAGTATTTT
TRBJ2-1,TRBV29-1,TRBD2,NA,CSVVAGGPDNEQFF,TGCAGCGTTGTAGCGGGGGGGCCCGACAATGAGCAGTTCTTC
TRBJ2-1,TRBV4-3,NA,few,CASSQVLLRGEQFF,TGCGCCAGCAGCCAAGTACTCTTACGGGGTGAGCAGTTCTTC
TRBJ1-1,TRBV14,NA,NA,CASSYFYGGGEAFF,TGTGCCAGCAGTTATTTTTATGGGGGCGGTGAAGCTTTCTTT
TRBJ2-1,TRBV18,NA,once,CASSPPSGFYEQFF,TGTGCCAGCTCACCACCTAGCGGCTTCTATGAGCAGTTCTTC
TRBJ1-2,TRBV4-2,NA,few,CASSPNRDGYTF,TGTGCCAGCAGCCCCAACAGGGATGGCTACACCTTC
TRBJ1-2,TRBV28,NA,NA,CASSINYGYTF,TGTGCCAGCAGTATTAACTATGGCTACACCTTC
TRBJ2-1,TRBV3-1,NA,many,CASSAVGAASPYNEQFF,TGTGCCAGCAGCGCCGTGGGGGCAGCATCCCCCTACAATGAGCAGTTCTTC
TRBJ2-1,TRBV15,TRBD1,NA,CATSRDSGRGILNEQFF,TGTGCCACCAGCAGAGATTCGGGCAGGGGGATCCTTAATGAGCAGTTCTTC
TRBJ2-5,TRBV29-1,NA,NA,CSVGLALQETQYF,TGCAGCGTTGGGCTAGCTCTGCAAGAGACCCAGTACTTC
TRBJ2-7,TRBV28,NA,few,CASSLPWTVREQYF,TGTGCCAGCAGCCTCCCATGGACGGTTAGAGAGCAGTACTTC
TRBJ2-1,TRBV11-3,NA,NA,CASSLGGVRRIDSYNEQLF,TGTGCCAGCAGCTTAGGTGGGGTAAGGAGGATAGACTCCTACAATGAGCAGCTCTTC
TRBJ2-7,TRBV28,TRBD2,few,CASSLGPSGALSSYEQYF,TGTGCCAGCAGTTTAGGACCTAGCGGGGCCCTAAGCTCCTACGAGCAGTACTTC
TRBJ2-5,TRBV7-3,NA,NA,CASSPNPGRQETQYF,TGTGCCAGCAGCCCAAACCCCGGCAGACAAGAGACCCAGTACTTC
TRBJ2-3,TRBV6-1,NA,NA,CASSDRRGSTDTQYF,TGTGCCAGCAGTGACAGGCGGGGAAGCACAGATACGCAGTATTTT
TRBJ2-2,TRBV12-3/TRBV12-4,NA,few,CASRSTNWRELFF,TGTGCCAGCAGATCGACAAACTGGAGGGAGCTGTTTTTT
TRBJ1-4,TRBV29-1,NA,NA,CSYRVATNEKLFF,TGCAGCTACCGGGTGGCAACTAATGAAAAACTGTTTTTT
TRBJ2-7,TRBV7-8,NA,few,CASSPYSNEQYF,TGTGCCAGCAGCCCATATTCTAACGAGCAGTACTTC
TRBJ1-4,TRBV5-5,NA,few,CASSLVSAEKLFF,TGTGCCAGCAGCTTGGTCTCGGCGGAAAAACTGTTTTTT
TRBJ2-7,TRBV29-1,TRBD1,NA,CSVDVFGTGILEQYF,TGCAGCGTTGACGTTTTCGGGACAGGTATTTTGGAGCAGTACTTC
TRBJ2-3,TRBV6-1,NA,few,CASGEADTQYF,TGTGCCAGCGGAGAAGCAGATACGCAGTATTTT
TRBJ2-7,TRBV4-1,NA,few,CASSQSTTYYEQYF,TGCGCCAGCAGCCAATCGACTACCTACTACGAGCAGTACTTC
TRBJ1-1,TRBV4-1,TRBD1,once,CASSQGIGQADTEAFF,TGCGCCAGCAGCCAAGGTATTGGACAGGCTGATACTGAAGCTTTCTTT
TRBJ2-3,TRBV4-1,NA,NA,CASSPLPGRSDQLEYF,TGCGCCAGCAGCCCATTGCCGGGCCGCTCGGATCAACTTGAGTATTTT
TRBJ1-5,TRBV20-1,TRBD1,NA,CSARELSGGPQHF,TGCAGTGCTAGAGAACTCTCAGGGGGTCCCCAGCATTTT